This TCR beta chain emerged from a study of T cells expressing NK-cell markers. CDR1 and CDR2 (germline): SGHRS, YFSETQ. The CDR3 is 13 amino acids. TCRdb re-called the 5' RACE reads and gives one entry per CDR3 protein, without DNA. Its listing shows some 120,000 distinct CDR3 sequences. Sequencing was performed on blood T cells: a sorted CD56 or NKG2C T cell subset, CD4+ or CD8+ T cells, or bulk PBMC T cells (not recorded which). This chain links TRBV5-1 with TRBJ2-3. The clonotype comes from a woman between 18 and 75 years old in good health. The chain's CDR3 is CASSSEPTDTQYF.